Described below is a single TCR beta chain sequence and its context. Antigen unknown. This record comes from a study of shared clonotypes between healthy human individuals. Study results and limitations: Rarefaction showed that sequencing of sorted subsets was incomplete (despite large depth). Some clonotypes were shared by all four sorted-subset donors, while others were not shared. The non-shared ones had lower generation probabilities than the shared ones.

Generated by immunoSEQ multiplex PCR, the TCRdb table keeps only in-frame clones and is missing some. The sample contains 2 million to 2.5 million clones, over 85% of which appear only once. In germline, CDR1 is MNHEY, CDR2 SMNVEV (reference sequence). V shed 4 bases and J 3 bases; nucleotides not matched to a gene: 1. This CDR3 is 13 amino acids long. Naive CD8 populations comprised CD45RO-negative cells positively selected for CCR7, excluding terminally differentiated effector memory CD45RA+ cells. Source material: naive CD8+ T cells sorted from blood. This clonotype was sampled from a young man in good health. J is TRBJ1-1 and V is TRBV27; 8 nucleotides line up with TRBD1. This chain's CDR3 is CASSWGQDTEAFF. In DNA, the CDR3 is TGTGCCAGCAGTTGGGGACAGGACACTGAAGCTTTCTTT.